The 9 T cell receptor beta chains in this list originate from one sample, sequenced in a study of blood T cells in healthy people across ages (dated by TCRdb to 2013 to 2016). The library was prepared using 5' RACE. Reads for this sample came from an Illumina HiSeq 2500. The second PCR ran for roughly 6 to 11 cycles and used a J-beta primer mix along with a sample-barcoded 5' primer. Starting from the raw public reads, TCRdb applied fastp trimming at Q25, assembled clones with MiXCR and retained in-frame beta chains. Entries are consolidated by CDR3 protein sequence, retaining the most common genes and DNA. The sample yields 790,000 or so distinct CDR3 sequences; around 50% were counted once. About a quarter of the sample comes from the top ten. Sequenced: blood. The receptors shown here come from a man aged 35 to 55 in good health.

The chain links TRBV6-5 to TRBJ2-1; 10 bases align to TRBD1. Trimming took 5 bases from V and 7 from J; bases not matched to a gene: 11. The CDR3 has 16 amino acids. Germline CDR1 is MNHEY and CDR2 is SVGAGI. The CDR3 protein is CASSLLRQGARNEQFF. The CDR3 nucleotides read TGTGCCAGCAGTCTCCTCAGACAGGGGGCGAGGAATGAGCAGTTCTTC.

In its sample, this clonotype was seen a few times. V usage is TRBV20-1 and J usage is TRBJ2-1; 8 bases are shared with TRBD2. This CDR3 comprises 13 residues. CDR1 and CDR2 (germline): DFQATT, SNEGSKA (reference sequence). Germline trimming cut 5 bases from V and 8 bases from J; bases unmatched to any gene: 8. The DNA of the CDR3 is TGCAGTGCTTCCGGGACTAGTATCGATGAGCAGTTCTTC. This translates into CSASGTSIDEQFF.

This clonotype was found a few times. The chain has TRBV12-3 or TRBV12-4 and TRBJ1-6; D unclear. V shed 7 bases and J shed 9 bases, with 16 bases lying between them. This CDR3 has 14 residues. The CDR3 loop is CASTPSLAGSPLHF. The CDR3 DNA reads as TGTGCCAGCACCCCAAGCCTTGCTGGTTCACCCCTCCACTTT.

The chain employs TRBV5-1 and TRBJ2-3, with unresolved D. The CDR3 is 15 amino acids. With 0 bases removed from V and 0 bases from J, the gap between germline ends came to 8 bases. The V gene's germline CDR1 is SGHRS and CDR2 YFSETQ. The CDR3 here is CASSLGESSTDTQYF. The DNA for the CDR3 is TGCGCCAGCAGCTTGGGGGAATCTAGCACAGATACGCAGTATTTT. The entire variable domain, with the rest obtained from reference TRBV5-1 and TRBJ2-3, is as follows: KAGVTQTPRYLIKTRGQQVTLSCSPISGHRSVSWYQQTPGQGLQFLFEYFSETQRNKGNFPGRFSGRQFSNSRSEMNVSTLELGDSALYLCASSLGESSTDTQYFGPGTRLTVL.

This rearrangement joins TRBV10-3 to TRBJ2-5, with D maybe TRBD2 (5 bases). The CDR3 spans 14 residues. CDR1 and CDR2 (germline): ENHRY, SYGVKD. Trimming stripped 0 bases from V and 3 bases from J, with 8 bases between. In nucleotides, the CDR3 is TGTGCCATCAGTGAGTCTCCTAGCAAAGAGACCCAGTACTTC. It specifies CAISESPSKETQYF.

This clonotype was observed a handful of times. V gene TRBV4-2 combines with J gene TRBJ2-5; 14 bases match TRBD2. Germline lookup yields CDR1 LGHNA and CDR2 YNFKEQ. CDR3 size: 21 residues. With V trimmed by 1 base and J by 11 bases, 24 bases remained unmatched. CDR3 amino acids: CASSQGLAGGPTMSRMLEQYF. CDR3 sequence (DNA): TGTGCCAGCAGCCAAGGACTAGCGGGAGGGCCGACAATGAGCCGGATGTTAGAGCAGTACTTC.

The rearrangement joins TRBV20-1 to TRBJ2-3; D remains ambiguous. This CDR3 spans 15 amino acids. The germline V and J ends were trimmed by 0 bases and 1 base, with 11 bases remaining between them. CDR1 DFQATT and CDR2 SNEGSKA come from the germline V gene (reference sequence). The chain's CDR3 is CSARETSLGTDTQYF. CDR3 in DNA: TGCAGTGCTAGAGAAACCAGTCTTGGCACAGATACGCAGTATTTT.

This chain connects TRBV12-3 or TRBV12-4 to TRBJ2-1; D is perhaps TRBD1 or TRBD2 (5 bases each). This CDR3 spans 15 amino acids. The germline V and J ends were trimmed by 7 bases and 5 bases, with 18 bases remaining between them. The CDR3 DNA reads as TGTGCCAGCACCCCAAGGAGGACACTGAACAATGAGCAGTTCTTC. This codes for CASTPRRTLNNEQFF.

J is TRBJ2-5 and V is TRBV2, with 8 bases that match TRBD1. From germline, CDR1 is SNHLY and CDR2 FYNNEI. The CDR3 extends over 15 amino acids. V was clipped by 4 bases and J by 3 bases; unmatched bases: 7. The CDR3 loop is CASSASQGAKETQYF. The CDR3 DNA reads TGTGCCAGCAGTGCTAGCCAGGGGGCTAAAGAGACCCAGTACTTC.